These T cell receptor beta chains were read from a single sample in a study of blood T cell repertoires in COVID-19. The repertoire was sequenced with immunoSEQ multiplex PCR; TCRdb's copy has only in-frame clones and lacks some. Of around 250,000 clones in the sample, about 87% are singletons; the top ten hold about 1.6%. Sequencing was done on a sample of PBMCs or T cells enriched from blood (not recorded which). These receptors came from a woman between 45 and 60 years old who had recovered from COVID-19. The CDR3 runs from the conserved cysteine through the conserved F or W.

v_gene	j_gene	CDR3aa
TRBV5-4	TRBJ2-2	CASSFDGAGELFF
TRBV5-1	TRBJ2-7	CASSPKGTGGGEQYF
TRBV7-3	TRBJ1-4	CASSLIAPLQSEKLFF
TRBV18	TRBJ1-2	CASSKKGARNYGYTF
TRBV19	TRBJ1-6	CASSVDRDRESPLHF
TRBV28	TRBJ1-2	CASRNQDIIYGYTF
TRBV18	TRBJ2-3	CASSRGAADTQYF
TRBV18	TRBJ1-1	CASSGTGVTEAFF
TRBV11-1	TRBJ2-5	CASSLYGGREETQYF
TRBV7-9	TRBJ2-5	CASSLKREPPGETQYF
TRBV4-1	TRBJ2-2	CASSPPSGRSAGELFF
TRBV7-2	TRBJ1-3	CASDRGPRNSGNTIYF
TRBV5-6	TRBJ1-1	CASSFPDRGATEAFF
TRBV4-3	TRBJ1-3	CASSQNSQGGDSGNTIYF
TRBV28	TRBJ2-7	CASRGSGAVYEQYF
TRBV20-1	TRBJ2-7	CSAGDSYEQYF
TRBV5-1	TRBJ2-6	CASSSTGGTGANVLTF
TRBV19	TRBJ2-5	CASSGDRLLQETQYF
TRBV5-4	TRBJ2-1	CASSFAGTDNEQFF
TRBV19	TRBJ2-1	CASSIGGLNNEQFF
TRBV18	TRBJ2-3	CASSPQRESTDTQYF
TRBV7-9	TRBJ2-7	CASSSQRETAYEQYF
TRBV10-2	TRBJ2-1	CASREGRANSNEQFF
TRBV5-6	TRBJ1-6	CASSNYDRVTHSPLHF
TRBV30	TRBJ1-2	CAWRPGLVSYGYTF
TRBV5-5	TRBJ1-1	CASSRDRETEAFF
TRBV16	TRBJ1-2	CASSPGDYGYTF
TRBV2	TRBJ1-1	CASRYTGGNTEAFF
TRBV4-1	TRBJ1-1	CASSQAGQGTEAFF
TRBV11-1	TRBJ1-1	CASSLDRELSEAFF
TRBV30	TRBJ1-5	CAWSPRGFLSNQPQHF
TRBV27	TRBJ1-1	CASSSSGKNTEAFF
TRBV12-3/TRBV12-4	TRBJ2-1	CASSTNNNEQFF
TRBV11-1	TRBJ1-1	CASSFDLRDTEAFF
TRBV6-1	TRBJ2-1	CASSDRNEQFF
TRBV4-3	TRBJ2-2	CASSRGRAAPGELFF
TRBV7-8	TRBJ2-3	CASGYLAGGGETQYF
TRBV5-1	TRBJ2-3	CASSLGLASSTDTQYF
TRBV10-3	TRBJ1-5	CAISESGGQPQHF
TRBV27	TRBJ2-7	CASSLGTVPYEQYF
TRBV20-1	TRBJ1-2	CSASEGSGYTF
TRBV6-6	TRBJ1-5	CASSRPGQVKERGNQPQHF
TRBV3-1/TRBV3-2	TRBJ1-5	CASSQDRASNQPQHF
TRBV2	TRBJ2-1	CASSWLAGGGGYEQFF
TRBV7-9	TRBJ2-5	CASSLQGSQETQYF
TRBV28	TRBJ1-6	CASALQGAGDSPLHF
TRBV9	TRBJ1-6	CASSPGQSSYNSPLHF
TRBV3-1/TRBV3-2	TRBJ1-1	CASSQGDSPVFDVGAFF
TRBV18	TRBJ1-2	CASSPFETPVSNYGYTF
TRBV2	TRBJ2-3	CASNYGGSTDTQYF
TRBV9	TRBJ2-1	CASSSTQGWVGNEQFF
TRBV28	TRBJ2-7	CASSPLGTSGVHEQYF
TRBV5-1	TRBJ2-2	CASARGTSNTGELFF
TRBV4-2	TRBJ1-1	CASSQLLGVDAEAFF
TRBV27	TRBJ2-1	CASRLAGTSGNIEQFF
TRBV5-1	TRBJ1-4	CASSLQGRGEEKLFF
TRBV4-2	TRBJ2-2	CASSQKLVSNTGELFF
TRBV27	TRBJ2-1	CASTQLNEQFF
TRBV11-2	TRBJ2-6	CASSLEGQPDVLTF
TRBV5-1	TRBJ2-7	CASSLVAGGYEQYF